This TCR beta chain was captured by sequencing in a study of T cells in tuberculosis. Per germline, CDR1 SGHDT and CDR2 YYEEEE. Trimming stripped 0 bases from V and 3 bases from J, with 13 bases between. CDR3 length equals 17 residues. Data came from immunoSEQ multiplex PCR; TCRdb stores just in-frame clones and leaves some out. Found here are about 32,000 clones, approximately 94% of them singletons; the top ten hold about 7.8%. The J gene is TRBJ2-6, the V gene TRBV5-6, with D possibly being TRBD1 (6 bases). Source material: PBMCs. The receptor was isolated from a donor between 10 and 35 years old with latent tuberculosis or without tuberculosis infection. CDR3 coding DNA: TGTGCCAGCAGCTTGGAGAACAGGGTGTATGGGGCCAACGTCCTGACTTTC. Protein product: CASSLENRVYGANVLTF.